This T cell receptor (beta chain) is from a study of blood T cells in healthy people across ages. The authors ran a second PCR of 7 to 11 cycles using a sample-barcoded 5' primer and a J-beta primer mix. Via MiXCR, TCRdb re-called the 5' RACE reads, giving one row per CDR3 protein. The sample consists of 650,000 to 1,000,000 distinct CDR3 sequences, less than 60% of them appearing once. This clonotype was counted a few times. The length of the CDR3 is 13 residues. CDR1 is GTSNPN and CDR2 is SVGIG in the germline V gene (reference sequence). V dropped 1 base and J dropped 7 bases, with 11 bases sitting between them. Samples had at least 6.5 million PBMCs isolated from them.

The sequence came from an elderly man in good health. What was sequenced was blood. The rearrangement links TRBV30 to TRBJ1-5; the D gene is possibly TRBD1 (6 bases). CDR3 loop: CAWSATRGQPQHF. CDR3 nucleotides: TGTGCCTGGAGTGCGACGAGGGGGCAGCCCCAGCATTTT.